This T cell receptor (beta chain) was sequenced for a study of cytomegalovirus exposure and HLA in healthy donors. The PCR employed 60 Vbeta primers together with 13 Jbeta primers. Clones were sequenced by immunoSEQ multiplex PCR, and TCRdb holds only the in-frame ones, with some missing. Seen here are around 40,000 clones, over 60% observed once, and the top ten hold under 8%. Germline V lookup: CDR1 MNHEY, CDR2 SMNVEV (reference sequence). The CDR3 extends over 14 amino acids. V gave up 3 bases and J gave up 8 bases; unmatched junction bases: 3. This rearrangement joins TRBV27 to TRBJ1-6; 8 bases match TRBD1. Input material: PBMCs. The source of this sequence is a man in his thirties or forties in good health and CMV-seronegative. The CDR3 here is CASSFSGGHSPLHF. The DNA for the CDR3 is TGTGCCAGCAGTTTTTCAGGGGGCCATTCACCCCTCCACTTT.